The 27 T cell receptor beta chains reported below all come from one sample, sequenced in a study of blood T cell repertoires in COVID-19. TCRdb's table, derived via immunoSEQ multiplex PCR, lists solely in-frame clones and lacks some. The sample records approximately 74,000 clones, around 90% being singletons. Source material: peripheral blood. The receptors here all came from a woman in her sixties or seventies with active COVID-19.

The V call is TRBV11-2, the J call TRBJ2-1; 8 bases map to TRBD2. J was trimmed by 8 bases and V by 4 bases; bases with no gene match: 4. CDR1 is SGHAT and CDR2 is FQNNGV in the germline V gene. This CDR3 is 13 amino acids long. For the CDR3, the DNA is TGTGCCAGCAGCTCGGTCGGGAGGGATGAGCAGTTCTTC. It specifies CASSSVGRDEQFF.

This chain links TRBV19 with TRBJ1-5; maybe TRBD1 (5 bases). The germline V gene encodes CDR1 LNHDA and CDR2 SQIVND (reference sequence). V lost 6 bases to trimming and J lost 4 bases, with 13 bases between them. CDR3 size: 14 residues. In DNA, the CDR3 is TGTGCCAGTAGGATCGGACAACCAAATCAGCCCCAGCATTTT. This sequence encodes CASRIGQPNQPQHF. Variable domain in full (rest from reference TRBV19 and TRBJ1-5): DGGITQSPKYLFRKEGQNVTLSCEQNLNHDAMYWYRQDPGQGLRLIYYSQIVNDFQKGDIAEGYSVSREKKESFPLTVTSAQKNPTAFYLCASRIGQPNQPQHFGDGTRLSIL.

The V and J genes are TRBV19 and TRBJ2-5; perhaps TRBD2 as D (5 bases). The germline V gene encodes CDR1 LNHDA and CDR2 SQIVND (reference sequence). The V end lost 3 bases, the J end lost 3 bases, and 8 bases lay between the germline ends. There are 13 residues in the CDR3. CDR3 nucleotide sequence: TGTGCCAGTAGTATCTCAGCGGAAGAGACCCAGTACTTC. Protein: CASSISAEETQYF.

The chain couples TRBV9 to TRBJ2-2; the match to TRBD2 covers 9 bases. The CDR3 is 15 amino acids. Trimming cost V 3 bases and J 6 bases; bases outside gene matches: 6. In germline, CDR1 is SGDLS, CDR2 YYNGEE. The CDR3: CASSGSSGNAGELFF. The CDR3 bases are TGTGCCAGCAGCGGATCTAGCGGGAATGCCGGGGAGCTGTTTTTT.

The gene calls are TRBV5-7 and TRBJ2-7; 10 positions match TRBD1. TRBV5-7 is identified as an open reading frame with a role that is uncertain. Germline trimming cut 4 bases from V and 2 bases from J; bases unmatched to any gene: 3. The CDR3 length is 14 residues. CDR3 protein: CASSSGTGAYEQYF. CDR3 bases: TGTGCCAGCAGCAGCGGGACAGGGGCCTACGAGCAGTACTTC.

This clone was counted only a few times. The chain has TRBV5-1 and TRBJ2-7; 9 positions agree with TRBD1. V was clipped by 0 bases and J by 7 bases; unmatched bases: 5. This CDR3 spans 14 amino acids. From germline, CDR1 is SGHRS and CDR2 YFSETQ. CDR3 sequence reads: CASSLADRGLEQYF. CDR3 sequence (DNA): TGCGCCAGCAGCTTGGCGGACAGGGGTTTGGAGCAGTACTTC.

On this clone itself: The same CDR3 arises from other DNA sequences in this sample as well. V usage is TRBV3-1 (or the pseudogene TRBV3-2) and J usage is TRBJ2-7; D unclear. CDR1 is LGHDT, CDR2 YNNKEL, per germline (reference sequence). The CDR3 runs to 12 residues. With 1 base removed from V and 6 bases from J, the gap between germline ends came to 7 bases. CDR3 in DNA: TGTGCCAGCAGCCAAGGGCCGGGCGAGCAGTACTTC. Its protein product is CASSQGPGEQYF.

This rearrangement joins TRBV11-2 to TRBJ2-7, with no clear D. V lost 4 bases to trimming and J lost 6 bases, with 13 bases between them. Germline CDR1 SGHAT, CDR2 FQNNGV. This CDR3 comprises 13 residues. CDR3 region: CASSSPPPGEQYF. The CDR3, as DNA: TGTGCCAGCAGCTCGCCCCCCCCCGGCGAGCAGTACTTC.

The chain employs TRBV5-1 and TRBJ2-2; 8 nucleotides agree with TRBD1. Germline assignment: CDR1 SGHRS and CDR2 YFSETQ. J was trimmed by 6 bases and V by 6 bases; bases with no gene match: 13. The CDR3 extends over 16 amino acids. The CDR3, as DNA: TGCGCCAGCATGGAAAGACAGGGGTTGGTGGCCGGGGAGCTGTTTTTT. It encodes CASMERQGLVAGELFF.

V is TRBV7-8 and J is TRBJ1-1; 7 bases agree with TRBD1. This CDR3 has 15 residues. The junction had 3 bases not matched to a gene; V was cut back by 1 base and J by 1 base. The germline V gene encodes CDR1 SGHVS and CDR2 FQNEAQ. CDR3 coding DNA: TGTGCCAGCAGCTTAGGGCCAGGGGGGAACACTGAAGCTTTCTTT. Translating gives CASSLGPGGNTEAFF.

The V gene is TRBV20-1, the J gene TRBJ1-1; D not certain. The V gene lost 5 bases and the J gene lost 1 base, with 5 bases spanning the gap. The CDR3 runs to 11 residues. From germline, CDR1 is DFQATT and CDR2 SNEGSKA (reference sequence). The CDR3 spells CSARGNTEAFF. The CDR3 DNA follows: TGCAGTGCTCGGGGGAACACTGAAGCTTTCTTT.

The chain is built from TRBV5-6 and TRBJ1-2; D uncertain. V lost 5 bases and J lost 3, with 17 bases in between. Looked up from germline, CDR1 is SGHDT and CDR2 is YYEEEE. CDR3 length: 15 residues. CDR3 region: CASRETSSPDYGYTF. The CDR3 DNA reads TGTGCCAGCAGGGAAACTAGTTCGCCGGACTATGGCTACACCTTC.

The chain employs TRBV7-2 and TRBJ2-5; the D gene is possibly TRBD2 (5 bases). Germline CDR1 reads SGHTA; CDR2 reads FQGNSA. Trimming cost V 1 base and J 5 bases, with 23 bases left between them. The CDR3 is 18 residues long. In DNA form, the CDR3 reads TGTGCCAGCAGCTTAGGTCTGGTCGCGCGGGTAAATTGGGAGACCCAGTACTTC. Translated, it gives CASSLGLVARVNWETQYF.

V is TRBV13 and J is TRBJ2-3, with 12 bases matching TRBD2. The CDR3 is 15 residues long. V was pared by 5 bases and J by 6 bases, with 6 bases of the junction left unmatched. Germline V gene sequence: CDR1 PRHDT, CDR2 FYEKMQ (reference sequence). The CDR3: CASSRTSGVYDTQYF. The CDR3 DNA reads as TGTGCCAGCAGCCGGACTAGCGGGGTCTATGATACGCAGTATTTT.

The chain uses TRBV24-1 and TRBJ1-3, with D uncertain. Between the trimmed V and J ends, which lost 2 bases and 5 bases, there was a span of 18 bases. Germline V gives CDR1 KGHDR, CDR2 SFDVKD. CDR3 size: 17 residues. CDR3 bases: TGTGCCACCAGTGATTCGAGGGCGGGAAAGTCACGAAACACCATATATTTT. It codes for CATSDSRAGKSRNTIYF.

This chain joins TRBV15 and TRBJ1-2; D not certain. Germline assignment: CDR1 LNHNV and CDR2 YYDKDF (reference sequence). Trimming took 0 bases from V and 4 from J, leaving 3 bases between them. This CDR3 has 12 amino acids. The CDR3 coding sequence is TGTGCCACCAGCAGAGATCTCTATGGCTACACCTTC. Amino acids: CATSRDLYGYTF.

V and J are TRBV5-5 and TRBJ2-3; possible D gene TRBD1, 5 bases. This CDR3 has 17 amino acids. V was clipped by 2 bases and J by 4 bases, with 20 bases between them. Germline V gives CDR1 SGHKS, CDR2 YYEKEE (reference sequence). CDR3 loop: CASSLDPDTFQPDTQYF. CDR3 nucleotide sequence: TGTGCCAGCAGCTTAGACCCGGACACATTCCAACCAGATACGCAGTATTTT.

The gene calls are TRBV28 and TRBJ2-3, with 11 bases aligning to TRBD2. The junction had 6 bases not matched to a gene; V was cut back by 5 bases and J by 2 bases. This CDR3 is 16 amino acids long. CDR1 MDHEN and CDR2 SYDVKM come from the germline V gene. The CDR3 DNA reads TGTGCCAGCAGTCCTACTAGCGGGGGTTTCACAGATACGCAGTATTTT. The encoded protein is CASSPTSGGFTDTQYF.

V usage is TRBV19 and J usage is TRBJ1-5; TRBD1 matches at 7 bases. The CDR3 is 20 amino acids. Germline V gene lookup returns CDR1 LNHDA and CDR2 SQIVND (reference sequence). The V and J ends lost 3 bases and 0 bases, in that order; junction bases with no gene match: 17. Here the CDR3 DNA reads TGTGCCAGTAGTATTAGAGGGTCGGTCGGACAGGATTATAGCAATCAGCCCCAGCATTTT. This sequence encodes CASSIRGSVGQDYSNQPQHF.

This rearrangement joins TRBV4-1 to TRBJ1-1; TRBD1 aligns across 12 bases. Germline CDR1 MGHRA, CDR2 YSYEKL. The trim removed 0 bases at V and 1 base at J, leaving 6 bases unmatched. The CDR3 covers 18 residues. The CDR3 reads CASSQEGTGGLRNTEAFF. CDR3 coding DNA: TGCGCCAGCAGCCAAGAAGGGACAGGGGGCCTCCGGAACACTGAAGCTTTCTTT.

The chain combines TRBV30 with TRBJ1-2; D is unresolved. The germline V gene encodes CDR1 GTSNPN and CDR2 SVGIG (reference sequence). The CDR3 totals 14 residues. The V and J ends lost 3 bases and 0 bases respectively, with 11 bases between them. DNA for the CDR3: TGTGCCTGGAGGCCCCGCGGATCTAACTATGGCTACACCTTC. Translation gives CAWRPRGSNYGYTF.

V gene TRBV29-1 combines with J gene TRBJ1-3; D gene uncertain. Looked up from germline, CDR1 is SQVTM and CDR2 is ANQGSEA. V was pared by 6 bases and J by 0 bases, with 6 bases between. The CDR3 sequence is 12 residues long. The CDR3 loop reads CSVGYSGNTIYF. CDR3 DNA sequence: TGCAGCGTCGGTTACTCTGGAAACACCATATATTTT.

This clone appeared once. V is TRBV18 and J is TRBJ2-3; 12 bases map to TRBD1. Germline trimming cut 6 bases from V and 7 bases from J; bases unmatched to any gene: 8. The CDR3 is made up of 15 amino acids. CDR1 KGHSH and CDR2 LQKENI come from the germline V gene. CDR3 residues: CASSGPGQGAYTQYF. DNA of the CDR3: TGTGCCAGCTCCGGGCCGGGACAGGGGGCCTATACGCAGTATTTT.

This chain links TRBV19 with TRBJ1-1, with D hard to call. The CDR3 has 13 amino acids. V lost 6 bases and J 1 base, leaving 9 bases between the germline ends. Germline V gene lookup returns CDR1 LNHDA and CDR2 SQIVND (reference sequence). The CDR3 sequence is CASRTRGNTEAFF. As DNA, the CDR3 is TGTGCCAGTAGAACGCGGGGGAACACTGAAGCTTTCTTT. Full variable domain (missing parts from reference TRBV19 and TRBJ1-1): DGGITQSPKYLFRKEGQNVTLSCEQNLNHDAMYWYRQDPGQGLRLIYYSQIVNDFQKGDIAEGYSVSREKKESFPLTVTSAQKNPTAFYLCASRTRGNTEAFFGQGTRLTVV.

J is TRBJ1-5 and V is TRBV11-2, with D uncertain. Germline CDR1 is SGHAT and CDR2 is FQNNGV. Trimming pared 1 base from V and 4 bases from J, leaving 11 bases between. CDR3 length equals 15 residues. CDR3 in DNA: TGTGCCAGCAGCTTAGGGGTAGACTTGAATCAGCCCCAGCATTTT. This encodes CASSLGVDLNQPQHF.

This chain joins TRBV2 and TRBJ2-4; the match to TRBD1 covers 8 bases. CDR3 length equals 16 residues. V trimming: 6 bases; J trimming: 4 bases; junction bases outside the gene matches: 11. Germline lookup yields CDR1 SNHLY and CDR2 FYNNEI. CDR3 loop: CASSANAGQAKNIQYF. The CDR3 DNA is TGTGCCAGCAGCGCCAACGCGGGACAGGCGAAAAACATTCAGTACTTC.

The chain joins TRBV10-3 to TRBJ2-3, with TRBD2 matching 13 bases. The ends lost 6 bases at V and 5 bases at J; junction bases unmatched: 14. The CDR3 consists of 18 residues. Germline V gives CDR1 ENHRY, CDR2 SYGVKD. Here the CDR3 reads CAISGPPTSGRAQDTQYF. CDR3 DNA: TGTGCCATCAGCGGACCCCCTACTAGCGGGAGGGCCCAAGATACGCAGTATTTT.